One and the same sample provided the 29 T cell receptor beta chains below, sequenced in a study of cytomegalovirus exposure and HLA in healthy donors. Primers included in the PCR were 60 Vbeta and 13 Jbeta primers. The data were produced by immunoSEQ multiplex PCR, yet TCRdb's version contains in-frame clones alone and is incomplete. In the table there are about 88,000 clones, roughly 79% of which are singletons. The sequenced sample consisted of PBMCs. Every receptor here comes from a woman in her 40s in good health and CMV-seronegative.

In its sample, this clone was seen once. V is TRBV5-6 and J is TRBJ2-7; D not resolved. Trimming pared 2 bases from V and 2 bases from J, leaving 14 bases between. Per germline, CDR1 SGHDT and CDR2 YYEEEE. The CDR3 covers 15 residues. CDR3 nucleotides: TGTGCCAGCAGCTTTGAAACAGCCAAGACCTACGAGCAGTACTTC. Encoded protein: CASSFETAKTYEQYF.

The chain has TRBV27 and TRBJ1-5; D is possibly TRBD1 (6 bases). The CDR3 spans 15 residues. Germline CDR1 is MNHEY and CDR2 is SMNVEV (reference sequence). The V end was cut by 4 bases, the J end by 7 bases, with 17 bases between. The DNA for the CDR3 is TGTGCCAGCAGTTGGGGGGGCTCGAATGGACAGCCCCAGCATTTT. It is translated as CASSWGGSNGQPQHF.

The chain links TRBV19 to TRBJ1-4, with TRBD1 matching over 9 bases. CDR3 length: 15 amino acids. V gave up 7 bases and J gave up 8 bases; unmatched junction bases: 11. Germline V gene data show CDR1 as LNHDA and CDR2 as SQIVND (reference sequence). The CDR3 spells CASKGRGTGREKLFF. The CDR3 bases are TGTGCCAGTAAGGGCCGCGGGACAGGGCGGGAAAAACTGTTTTTT.

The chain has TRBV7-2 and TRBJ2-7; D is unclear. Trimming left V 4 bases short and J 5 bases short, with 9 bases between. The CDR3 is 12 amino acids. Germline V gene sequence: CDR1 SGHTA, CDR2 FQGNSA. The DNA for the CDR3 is TGTGCCAGCAGCTCCTTAGAGGACGAGCAGTACTTC. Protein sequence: CASSSLEDEQYF.

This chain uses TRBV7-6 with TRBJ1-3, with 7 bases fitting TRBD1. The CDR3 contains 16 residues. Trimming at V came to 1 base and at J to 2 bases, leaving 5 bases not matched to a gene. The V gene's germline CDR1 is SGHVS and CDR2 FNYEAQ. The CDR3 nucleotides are TGTGCCAGCAGCTTAGGGGGACAGTGGGCTGGAAACACCATATATTTT. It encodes CASSLGGQWAGNTIYF.

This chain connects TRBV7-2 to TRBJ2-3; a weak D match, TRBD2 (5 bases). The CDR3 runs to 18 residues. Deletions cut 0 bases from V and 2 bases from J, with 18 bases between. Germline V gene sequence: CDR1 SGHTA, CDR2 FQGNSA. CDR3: CASSLAASSSPFTDTQYF. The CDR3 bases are TGTGCCAGCAGCTTAGCGGCGAGCTCTAGCCCGTTCACAGATACGCAGTATTTT.

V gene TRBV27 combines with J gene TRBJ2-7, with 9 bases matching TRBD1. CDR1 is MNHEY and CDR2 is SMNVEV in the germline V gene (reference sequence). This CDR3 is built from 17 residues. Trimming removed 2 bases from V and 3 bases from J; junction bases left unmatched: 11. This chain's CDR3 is CASSLPLTTGGSYEQYF. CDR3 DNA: TGTGCCAGCAGTTTACCCCTTACGACAGGGGGGAGCTACGAGCAGTACTTC.

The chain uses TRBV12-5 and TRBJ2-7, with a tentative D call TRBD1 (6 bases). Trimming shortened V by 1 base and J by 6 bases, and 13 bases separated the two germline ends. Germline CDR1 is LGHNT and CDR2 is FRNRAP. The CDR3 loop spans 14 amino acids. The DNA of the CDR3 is TGTGCTAGTGGTTTGGGCAGGGGATCTAGCGAGCAGTACTTC. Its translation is CASGLGRGSSEQYF. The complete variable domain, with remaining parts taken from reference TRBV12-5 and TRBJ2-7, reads DARVTQTPRHKVTEMGQEVTMRCQPILGHNTVFWYRQTMMQGLELLAYFRNRAPLDDSGMPKDRFSAEMPDATLATLKIQPSEPRDSAVYFCASGLGRGSSEQYFGPGTRLTVT.

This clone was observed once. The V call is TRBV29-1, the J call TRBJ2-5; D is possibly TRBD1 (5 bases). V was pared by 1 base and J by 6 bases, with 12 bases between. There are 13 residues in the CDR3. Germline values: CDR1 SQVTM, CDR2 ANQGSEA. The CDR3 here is CSVEGQSEKTQYF. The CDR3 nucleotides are TGCAGCGTTGAAGGACAGTCCGAGAAGACCCAGTACTTC.

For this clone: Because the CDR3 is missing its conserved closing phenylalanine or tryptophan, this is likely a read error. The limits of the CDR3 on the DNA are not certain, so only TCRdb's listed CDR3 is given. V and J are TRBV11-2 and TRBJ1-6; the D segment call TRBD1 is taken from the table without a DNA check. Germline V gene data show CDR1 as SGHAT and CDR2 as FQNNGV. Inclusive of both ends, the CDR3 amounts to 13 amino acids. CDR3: CASTLTGGDRTEL.

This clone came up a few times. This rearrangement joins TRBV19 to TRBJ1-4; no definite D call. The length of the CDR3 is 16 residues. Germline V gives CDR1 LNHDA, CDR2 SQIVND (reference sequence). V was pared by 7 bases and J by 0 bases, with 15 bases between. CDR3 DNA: TGTGCCAGTAAGCCCTACCAAGAATCAACTAATGAAAAACTGTTTTTT. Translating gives CASKPYQESTNEKLFF.

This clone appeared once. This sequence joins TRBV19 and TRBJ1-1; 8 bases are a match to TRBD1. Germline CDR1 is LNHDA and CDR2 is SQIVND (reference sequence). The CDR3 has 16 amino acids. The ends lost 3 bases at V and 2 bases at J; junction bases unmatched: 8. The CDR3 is CASSISTDRVNTEAFF. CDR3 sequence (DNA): TGTGCCAGTAGTATCTCTACGGACAGGGTAAACACTGAAGCTTTCTTT.

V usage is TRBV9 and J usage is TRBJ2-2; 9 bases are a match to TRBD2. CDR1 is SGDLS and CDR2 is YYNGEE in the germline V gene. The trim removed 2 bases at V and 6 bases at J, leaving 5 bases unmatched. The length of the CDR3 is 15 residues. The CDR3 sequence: CASSVRGLAPGELFF. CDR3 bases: TGTGCCAGCAGCGTCCGGGGACTAGCTCCCGGGGAGCTGTTTTTT.

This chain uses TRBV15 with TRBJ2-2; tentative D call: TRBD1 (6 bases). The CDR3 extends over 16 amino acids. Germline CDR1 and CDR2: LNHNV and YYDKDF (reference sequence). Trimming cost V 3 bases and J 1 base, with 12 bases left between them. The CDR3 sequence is CATSRAPGQNTGELFF. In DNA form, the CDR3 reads TGTGCCACCAGCAGGGCTCCGGGACAGAACACCGGGGAGCTGTTTTTT.

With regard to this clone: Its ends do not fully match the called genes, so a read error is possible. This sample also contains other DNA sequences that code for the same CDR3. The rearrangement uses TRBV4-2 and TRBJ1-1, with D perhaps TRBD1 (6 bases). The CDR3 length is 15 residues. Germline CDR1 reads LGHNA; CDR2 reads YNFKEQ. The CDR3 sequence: CASSQDGGVNTEAFF. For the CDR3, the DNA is TGTGCCAGCAGCCAAGATGGGGGCGTGAACACTGAAGCCTTCTTT.

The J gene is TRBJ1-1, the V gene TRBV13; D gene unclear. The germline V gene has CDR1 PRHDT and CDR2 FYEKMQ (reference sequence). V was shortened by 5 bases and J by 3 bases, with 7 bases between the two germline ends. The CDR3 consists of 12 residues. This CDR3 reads CASSVRDTEAFF. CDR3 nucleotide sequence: TGTGCCAGCAGCGTCCGGGACACTGAAGCTTTCTTT.

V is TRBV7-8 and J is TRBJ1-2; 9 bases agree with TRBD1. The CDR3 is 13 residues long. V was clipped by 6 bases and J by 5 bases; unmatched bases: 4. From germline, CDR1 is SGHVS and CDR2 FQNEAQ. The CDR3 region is CASRPGQGYGYTF. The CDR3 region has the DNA TGTGCCAGCAGGCCAGGACAGGGGTATGGCTACACCTTC.

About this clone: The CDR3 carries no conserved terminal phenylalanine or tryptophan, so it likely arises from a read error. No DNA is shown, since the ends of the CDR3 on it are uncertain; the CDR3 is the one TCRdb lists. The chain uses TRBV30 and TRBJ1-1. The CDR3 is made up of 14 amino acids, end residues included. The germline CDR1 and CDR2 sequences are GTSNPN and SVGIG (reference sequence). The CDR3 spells CAWSVAGRNTEALV.

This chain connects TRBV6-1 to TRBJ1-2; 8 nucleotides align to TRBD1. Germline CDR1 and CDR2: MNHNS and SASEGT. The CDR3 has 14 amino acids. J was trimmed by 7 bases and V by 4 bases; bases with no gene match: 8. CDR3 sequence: CASSGYQGAPGYTF. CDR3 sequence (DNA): TGTGCCAGCAGTGGGTACCAGGGGGCGCCTGGCTACACCTTC.

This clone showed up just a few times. Written as DNA, the CDR3 is TGTGCCAGCAGCGGGGGGACGGAGCAGCCCCAGCATTTT. Protein product: CASSGGTEQPQHF. The V call is TRBV7-9, the J call TRBJ1-5; D might be TRBD1 (5 bases). CDR3 length equals 13 residues. CDR1 and CDR2 (germline): SEHNR, FQNEAQ (reference sequence). Trimming left V 5 bases short and J 7 bases short, with 12 bases between.

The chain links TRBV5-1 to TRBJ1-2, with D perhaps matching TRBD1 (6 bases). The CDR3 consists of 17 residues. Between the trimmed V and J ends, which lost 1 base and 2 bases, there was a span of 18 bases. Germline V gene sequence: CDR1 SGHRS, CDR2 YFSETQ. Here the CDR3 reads CASSLQGQGSPNYGYTF. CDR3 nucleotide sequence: TGCGCCAGCAGCTTGCAAGGGCAGGGGAGCCCCAACTATGGCTACACCTTC.

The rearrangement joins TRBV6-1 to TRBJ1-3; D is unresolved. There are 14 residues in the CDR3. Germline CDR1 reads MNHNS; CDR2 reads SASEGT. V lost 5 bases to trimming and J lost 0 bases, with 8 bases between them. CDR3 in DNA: TGTGCCAGCAGTTCAGGCCTCTCTGGAAACACCATATATTTT. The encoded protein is CASSSGLSGNTIYF.

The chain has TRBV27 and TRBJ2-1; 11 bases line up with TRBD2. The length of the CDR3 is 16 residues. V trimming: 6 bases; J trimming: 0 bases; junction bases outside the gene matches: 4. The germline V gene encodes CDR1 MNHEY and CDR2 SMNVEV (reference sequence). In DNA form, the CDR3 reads TGTGCCAGCAGCCTGGGACTAGCGGACTCCTACAATGAGCAGTTCTTC. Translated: CASSLGLADSYNEQFF.

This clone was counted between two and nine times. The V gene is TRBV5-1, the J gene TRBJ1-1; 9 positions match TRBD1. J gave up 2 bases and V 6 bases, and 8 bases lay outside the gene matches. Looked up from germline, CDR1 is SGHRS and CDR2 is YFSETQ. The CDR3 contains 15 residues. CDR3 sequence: CASIPGQGFNTEAFF. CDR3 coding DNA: TGCGCCAGCATCCCCGGACAGGGGTTCAACACTGAAGCTTTCTTT.

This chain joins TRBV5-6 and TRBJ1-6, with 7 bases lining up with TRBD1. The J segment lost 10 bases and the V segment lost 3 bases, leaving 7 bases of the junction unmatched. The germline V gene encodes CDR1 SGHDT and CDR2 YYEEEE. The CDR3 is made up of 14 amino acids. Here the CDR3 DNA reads TGTGCCAGCAGCTGGAGGGGGCCGCAATCACCCCTCCACTTT. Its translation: CASSWRGPQSPLHF.

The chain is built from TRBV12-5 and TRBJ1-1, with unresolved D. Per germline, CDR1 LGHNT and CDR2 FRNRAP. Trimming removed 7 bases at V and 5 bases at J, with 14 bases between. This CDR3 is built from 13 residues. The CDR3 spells CASAIPRVTEAFF. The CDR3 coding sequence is TGTGCTAGTGCCATACCGAGGGTGACTGAAGCTTTCTTT.

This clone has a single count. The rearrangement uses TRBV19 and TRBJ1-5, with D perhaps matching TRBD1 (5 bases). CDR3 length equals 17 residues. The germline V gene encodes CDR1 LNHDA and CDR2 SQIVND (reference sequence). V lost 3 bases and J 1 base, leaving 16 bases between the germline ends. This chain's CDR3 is CASSMGSAGMSNQPQHF. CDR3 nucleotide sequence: TGTGCCAGTAGTATGGGTAGTGCAGGGATGAGCAATCAGCCCCAGCATTTT.

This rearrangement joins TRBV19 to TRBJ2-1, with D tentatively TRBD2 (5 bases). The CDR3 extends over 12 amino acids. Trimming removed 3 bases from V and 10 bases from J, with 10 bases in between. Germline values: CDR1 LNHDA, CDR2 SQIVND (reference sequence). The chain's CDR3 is CASSIGELEQFF. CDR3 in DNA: TGTGCCAGTAGTATCGGGGAGTTGGAGCAGTTCTTC.

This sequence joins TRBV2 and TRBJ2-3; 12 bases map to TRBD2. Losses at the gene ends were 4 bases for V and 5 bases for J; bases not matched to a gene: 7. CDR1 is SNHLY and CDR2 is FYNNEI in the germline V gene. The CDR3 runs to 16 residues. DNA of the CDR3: TGTGCCAGCAGTGTCCTAGCGGGGGGGCAGGTAGATACGCAGTATTTT. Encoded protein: CASSVLAGGQVDTQYF.